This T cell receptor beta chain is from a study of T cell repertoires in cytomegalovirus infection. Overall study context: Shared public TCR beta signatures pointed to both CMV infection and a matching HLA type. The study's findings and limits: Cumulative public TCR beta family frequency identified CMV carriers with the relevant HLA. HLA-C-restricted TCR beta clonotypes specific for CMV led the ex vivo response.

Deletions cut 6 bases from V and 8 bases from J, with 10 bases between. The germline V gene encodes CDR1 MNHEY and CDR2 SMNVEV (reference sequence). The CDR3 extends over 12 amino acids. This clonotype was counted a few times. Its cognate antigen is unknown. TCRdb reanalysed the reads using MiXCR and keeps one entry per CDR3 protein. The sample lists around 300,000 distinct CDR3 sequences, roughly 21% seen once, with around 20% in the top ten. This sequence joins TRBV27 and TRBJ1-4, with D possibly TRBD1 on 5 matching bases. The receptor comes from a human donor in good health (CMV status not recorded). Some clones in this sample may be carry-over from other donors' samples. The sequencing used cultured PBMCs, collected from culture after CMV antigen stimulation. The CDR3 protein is CASRGVSEKLFF. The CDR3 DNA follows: TGTGCCAGCAGAGGGGTAAGCGAAAAACTGTTTTTT. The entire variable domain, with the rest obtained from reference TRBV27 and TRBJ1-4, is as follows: EAQVTQNPRYLITVTGKKLTVTCSQNMNHEYMSWYRQDPGLGLRQIYYSMNVEVTDKGDVPEGYKVSRKEKRNFPLILESPSPNQTSLYFCASRGVSEKLFFGSGTQLSVL.